The clone carrying this T cell receptor (beta chain) was detected only a few times. The CDR3 is 15 residues long. With 6 bases clipped from V and 8 bases from J, the junction kept 12 bases outside the gene matches. These data are taken from a study of blood T cells in healthy people across ages. A second PCR, run for about 7 to 11 cycles, used a sample-barcoded 5' primer plus a J-beta primer mix. TCRdb analysed the 5' RACE reads with MiXCR anew, one entry per CDR3 protein. Of hundreds of thousands of distinct CDR3 sequences detected, around two fifths appear once; the ten largest clones hold roughly 19%.

Specimen: blood. The sequence was obtained from a man aged 55 to 70 in good health. The V call is TRBV12-3 or TRBV12-4, the J call TRBJ2-3; 9 bases map to TRBD2. The CDR3 sequence: CASSVSGGRRATQYF. Here the CDR3 DNA reads TGTGCCAGCAGCGTTAGCGGGGGCCGTCGGGCTACGCAGTATTTT.